The T cell receptor (beta chain) under discussion was sequenced for a study of beta chain features in type 1 diabetes. Study-wide results and caveats: The study notes PCR might favor shorter templates equally in patients and controls. All four CD4+ subsets of Type 1 diabetes patients contained TCRB CDR3s that were moderately but significantly shorter. Patients' naive, central memory and regulatory TCRB repertoires appeared more alike than those of healthy donors.

Reverse transcription of all isolated RNA meant that expressed TCRB transcripts were sequenced. This table comes from immunoSEQ multiplex PCR, and its TCRdb copy is limited to in-frame clones, with some not included. The repertoire holds around 300,000 clones, with 8% as singletons. Purity (above 95%) was reached by all sorted populations. This clone was picked up many times. Its antigen is as yet unknown. The TCR originated in a woman under 30 in good health. The sequenced material came from central memory CD4+ T cells from blood.

The CDR3 loop is CASSYQRGGTQYF. As DNA, the CDR3 is TGTGCCAGCAGTTACCAGAGGGGGGGGACCCAGTACTTC. The V call is TRBV6-5, the J call TRBJ2-5; D possibly corresponds to TRBD2 (7 bases). The CDR3 is 13 residues long. V gave up 2 bases and J gave up 7 bases, with 11 bases separating them. Germline V gene data show CDR1 as MNHEY and CDR2 as SVGAGI.